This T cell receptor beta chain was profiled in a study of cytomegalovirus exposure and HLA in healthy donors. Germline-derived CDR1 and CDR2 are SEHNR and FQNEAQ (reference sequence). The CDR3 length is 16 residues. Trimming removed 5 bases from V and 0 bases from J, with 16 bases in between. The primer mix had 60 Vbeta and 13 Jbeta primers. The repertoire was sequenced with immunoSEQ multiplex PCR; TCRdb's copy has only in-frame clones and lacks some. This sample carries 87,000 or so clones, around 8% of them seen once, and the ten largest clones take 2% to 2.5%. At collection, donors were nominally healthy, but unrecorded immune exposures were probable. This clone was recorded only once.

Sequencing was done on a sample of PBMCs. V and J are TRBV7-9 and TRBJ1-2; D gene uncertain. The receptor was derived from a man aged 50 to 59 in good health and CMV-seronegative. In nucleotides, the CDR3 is TGTGCCAGCAGCCCGACCCGGAGCGGGTCTAACTATGGCTACACCTTC. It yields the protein CASSPTRSGSNYGYTF.